The rows below give T cell receptor beta chains drawn from one sample of a study of early T cells in non-severe SARS-CoV-2 infection. Each CDR3 protein is one row after TCRdb ran MiXCR on the 5' RACE reads. This sample has tens of thousands of distinct CDR3 sequences, with approximately 15% found just once. Sequenced input: whole blood. The receptors stem from an adult who was a healthcare worker with PCR-confirmed SARS-CoV-2 infection or an uninfected control (not recorded which). CDR3s include the opening cysteine and the closing phenylalanine or tryptophan. Each record gives: clone size, J gene, D gene, V gene, CDR3 protein, CDR3 DNA. A D gene is named only where the DNA matches it firmly. Clone size is given for some rows only: seen once, a few or many times, or a class if the clone is expanded.

>many|TRBJ2-7|-|TRBV27
CASSAQGYPYEQYF
TGTGCCAGCAGTGCGCAGGGTTACCCCTACGAGCAGTACTTC
>-|TRBJ2-6|-|TRBV7-7
CASSATSGANVLTF
TGTGCTAGCAGCGCTACCTCTGGGGCCAACGTCCTGACTTTC
>many|TRBJ2-1|-|TRBV12-3/TRBV12-4
CASSLADTPGNEQFF
TGTGCCAGCAGTTTAGCGGATACCCCCGGGAATGAGCAGTTCTTC
>-|TRBJ2-2|TRBD1|TRBV2
CASSGEGATGELFF
TGTGCCAGCAGTGGAGAGGGGGCCACCGGGGAGCTGTTTTTT
>many|TRBJ1-6|-|TRBV30
CAWSVLPGESPLHF
TGTGCCTGGAGTGTACTGCCGGGGGAGTCACCCCTCCACTTT
>few|TRBJ1-2|-|TRBV29-1
CSVEDPSREGGYTF
TGCAGCGTTGAAGATCCCTCCAGGGAGGGTGGCTACACCTTC
>many|TRBJ1-1|-|TRBV7-2
CASSLGKGTEPFF
TGTGCCAGCAGCTTAGGGAAGGGCACTGAACCTTTCTTT
>many|TRBJ2-1|-|TRBV6-5
CASSYSNEQFF
TGTGCCAGCAGTTACTCTAATGAGCAGTTCTTC
>many|TRBJ1-5|-|TRBV15
CATSRDWTAGASNQPQHF
TGTGCCACCAGCAGAGATTGGACAGCGGGGGCTAGCAATCAGCCCCAGCATTTT
>few|TRBJ2-3|-|TRBV5-6
CASSMPGETTDTQYF
TGTGCCAGCAGCATGCCAGGGGAAACAACAGATACGCAGTATTTT
>-|TRBJ2-3|TRBD2|TRBV9
CASSAPSGVTDTQYF
TGTGCCAGCAGCGCCCCTAGCGGGGTGACAGATACGCAGTATTTT
>many|TRBJ2-5|TRBD1|TRBV18
CASSPRRQGAAETQYF
TGTGCCAGCTCACCACGTCGGCAGGGGGCCGCGGAGACCCAGTACTTC
>many|TRBJ1-1|-|TRBV5-1
CASSLVGMKNTEAFF
TGCGCCAGCAGCTTGGTAGGGATGAAAAACACTGAAGCTTTCTTT
>many|TRBJ2-2|-|TRBV6-2/TRBV6-3
CASSWDSLGTGELFF
TGTGCCAGCAGCTGGGACTCCCTCGGGACCGGGGAGCTGTTTTTT
>many|TRBJ2-2|-|TRBV7-2
CASSLLQAGTGELFF
TGTGCCAGCAGCTTATTACAGGCAGGAACCGGGGAGCTGTTTTTT
>few|TRBJ2-3|-|TRBV14
CASSQDLGDTQYF
TGTGCCAGCAGCCAAGATCTCGGGGATACGCAGTATTTT
>many|TRBJ2-3|-|TRBV5-1
CASSGDLHKPQGADTQYF
TGCGCCAGCAGCGGCGACCTTCATAAACCTCAGGGCGCAGATACGCAGTATTTT
>-|TRBJ1-1|-|TRBV6-6
CASSQDSPAEAFF
TGTGCCAGCAGTCAGGACAGTCCAGCTGAAGCTTTCTTT
>few|TRBJ2-7|-|TRBV20-1
CSAREGARYEQYF
TGCAGTGCTAGAGAAGGGGCCAGGTACGAGCAGTACTTC
>-|TRBJ2-5|-|TRBV7-2
CASSLVEETQYF
TGTGCCAGCAGCTTAGTAGAGGAGACCCAGTACTTC
>-|TRBJ2-2|TRBD2|TRBV27
CASRESGGASGAIGELFF
TGTGCCAGCAGAGAAAGCGGGGGGGCTAGCGGGGCGATCGGGGAGCTGTTTTTT
>many|TRBJ2-1|-|TRBV5-6
CASSLGWGSYNEQFF
TGTGCCAGCAGCTTGGGGTGGGGGTCCTACAATGAGCAGTTCTTC
>-|TRBJ2-1|-|TRBV5-6
CASSFWDGTYNEQFF
TGTGCCAGCAGCTTCTGGGACGGGACCTACAATGAGCAGTTCTTC
>-|TRBJ2-3|-|TRBV7-2
CASSLGLGSTDTQYF
TGTGCCAGCAGCTTGGGTTTAGGGTCCACAGATACGCAGTATTTT
>-|TRBJ1-1|-|TRBV29-1
CSAIASGTTEAFF
TGCAGCGCCATTGCCTCCGGGACCACTGAAGCTTTCTTT
>-|TRBJ2-3|-|TRBV10-2
CATTRRVQTDTQYF
TGCGCCACTACGAGACGGGTCCAGACAGATACGCAGTATTTT
>many|TRBJ1-5|-|TRBV20-1
CSARGRGEFQPQHF
TGCAGTGCTAGAGGCAGGGGTGAGTTCCAGCCCCAGCATTTT
>few|TRBJ2-1|-|TRBV20-1
CSARFLRGEQFF
TGCAGTGCTAGGTTTCTCCGTGGTGAGCAGTTCTTC
>many|TRBJ1-1|-|TRBV5-1
CASSSQGTDTEAFF
TGCGCCAGCAGCTCCCAGGGTACGGACACTGAAGCTTTCTTT
>few|TRBJ2-3|-|TRBV5-1
CASSLERTGDTQYF
TGCGCCAGCAGCTTGGAGCGGACTGGAGATACGCAGTATTTT
>-|TRBJ1-1|-|TRBV18
CASSQNMRQSGNTEAFF
TGTGCCAGCTCACAAAACATGAGGCAGTCAGGGAACACTGAAGCTTTCTTT
>few|TRBJ1-1|-|TRBV12-3/TRBV12-4
CASSPNPGGPEAFF
TGTGCCAGCAGTCCCAACCCTGGAGGCCCTGAAGCTTTCTTT
>many|TRBJ1-3|TRBD1|TRBV2
CASRSGQLGNTIYF
TGTGCCAGCAGGTCGGGACAGCTAGGAAACACCATATATTTT
>many|TRBJ2-2|-|TRBV10-3
CAISGRKPDTGELFF
TGTGCCATCAGTGGCCGTAAACCGGACACCGGGGAGCTGTTTTTT
>-|TRBJ2-3|-|TRBV6-1
CASSEVLRREDTQYF
TGTGCCAGCAGTGAAGTTCTCAGGCGGGAAGATACGCAGTATTTT
>-|TRBJ2-3|TRBD2|TRBV4-2
CASSQDFRPSGVTDTQYF
TGTGCCAGCAGCCAAGATTTCCGCCCTAGCGGGGTCACAGATACGCAGTATTTT
>-|TRBJ1-1|-|TRBV7-6
CASSSSVNTEAFF
TGTGCCAGCAGCTCCAGCGTTAACACTGAAGCTTTCTTT
>-|TRBJ2-3|TRBD1|TRBV18
CASSPDRGTDTQYF
TGTGCCAGCTCGCCGGACAGGGGCACAGATACGCAGTATTTT
>-|TRBJ1-2|-|TRBV29-1
CSATGALNYGYTF
TGCAGCGCGACAGGAGCCCTTAACTATGGCTACACCTTC
>many|TRBJ2-2|-|TRBV24-1
CATSERVPGELFF
TGTGCCACCAGTGAAAGAGTCCCCGGGGAGCTGTTTTTT
>-|TRBJ2-1|-|TRBV12-5
CASGSPSTHSSYNEQFF
TGTGCTAGTGGATCGCCCTCGACCCACAGCTCCTACAATGAGCAGTTCTTC
>-|TRBJ1-1|-|TRBV10-3
CATRDRIEAFF
TGTGCCACCCGCGATCGTATCGAAGCTTTCTTT
>-|TRBJ2-5|-|TRBV12-3/TRBV12-4
CASSNDRARGETQYF
TGTGCCAGCAGCAACGACAGGGCTCGGGGGGAGACCCAGTACTTC
>-|TRBJ2-5|TRBD1|TRBV20-1
CSASRTGGTETQYF
TGCAGTGCTAGTAGGACAGGGGGGACGGAGACCCAGTACTTC
>few|TRBJ1-2|TRBD1|TRBV5-6
CASSPGQGYYGYTF
TGTGCCAGCAGCCCCGGACAGGGCTACTATGGCTACACCTTC
>many|TRBJ2-7|-|TRBV7-2
CASSSPLGEQYF
TGTGCCAGCAGCTCCCCACTGGGCGAGCAGTACTTC
>few|TRBJ2-5|TRBD1|TRBV30
CAWSTVAPGQGRETQYF
TGTGCCTGGAGTACCGTAGCCCCGGGACAGGGGAGGGAGACCCAGTACTTC
>many|TRBJ2-3|TRBD2|TRBV7-2
CASRSGPPAGVSRHTDTQYF
TGTGCCAGCAGATCCGGCCCTCCAGCGGGGGTTTCTCGACACACAGATACGCAGTATTTT
>-|TRBJ1-1|TRBD1|TRBV27
CASKGTGGSTEAFF
TGTGCCAGCAAAGGTACAGGGGGATCTACTGAAGCTTTCTTT
>few|TRBJ1-2|-|TRBV20-1
CSANRDPLTSNYGYTF
TGCAGTGCTAACCGGGACCCTCTTACTTCTAACTATGGCTACACCTTC
>few|TRBJ2-6|-|TRBV19
CASSSYSRRLFSGANVLTF
TGTGCCAGTAGTTCTTATTCCCGCCGCCTATTCTCTGGGGCCAACGTCCTGACTTTC